Sequencing of this T cell receptor beta chain was carried out in a study of PD-L1 blockade in urothelial cancer (dated by TCRdb to 2016 to 2017). About the full investigation: All patients started therapy at some point between 2014 and 2016 and received atezolizumab 1,200 mg intravenously every 3 weeks. TCR sequencing covered pretreatment tumor samples and matched, serially collected peripheral blood taken before and after atezolizumab treatment. Pretreatment blood TCR-seq was available for about 30 patients, at least one posttreatment blood collection was obtained for roughly 24 patients, and tumor TCR-seq was available for roughly 24 patients. Blood samples were analyzed at 3 weeks after treatment start (second dose) and at 6 weeks after treatment start. Durable clinical benefit was achieved by nine patients but not by the remaining 20. Durable clinical benefit meant progression-free survival longer than 6 months, and TCR features were also tested against progression-free and overall survival. An ECOG performance status of 0 or 1 was recorded for the patients, and 0 to 3 prior chemotherapy regimens had been received by the patients. About 90% of the roughly 29 patients were males with bladder-origin urothelial cancer, and about 60% of the roughly 30 reported a prior smoking history. The study, an exploratory multi-omic analysis, examined somatic, immune and clinical correlates of response to PD-L1 blockade with atezolizumab in urothelial cancer. Blood samples yielded a median of roughly 150,000 T cells and more than 80,000 unique TCRs, with median clonality roughly 0.084. In the same patients who had TCR sequencing, pretreatment tumors also underwent whole exome sequencing and RNA sequencing.

Overall results and qualifications from the work: Greater expansion of tumor-associated TCR clones in peripheral blood 3 weeks after the start of treatment was observed in patients with durable benefit (n of about 20, p = 0.022). Improved progression-free and overall survival was associated with having pretreatment peripheral blood TCR clonality below the median. Small sample size (n ≈ 29) and many exploratory analyses mean the results are intended to be hypothesis-generating.

A cohort of 30 or so patients with locally advanced or metastatic urothelial carcinoma, treated at Memorial Sloan Kettering on a trial protocol, was included. Peripheral blood mononuclear cells were collected pretreatment and during treatment, with between 1 and 8 total time points obtained per patient. The Qiagen DNeasy Blood extraction kit was used to purify genomic DNA from total PBMCs and from tumor samples. PBMCs were collected pretreatment and during treatment and were isolated and stored as previously described. To estimate absolute template abundance from read counts, synthetic TCR analog templates were spiked into each PCR. Using the immunoSEQ assay, TCRbeta CDR3 regions were amplified from genomic DNA with bias-controlled V and J gene primers. Sequencing of rearranged TCRbeta segments was done at approximately 20X coverage. On the authors' methods: Sequencing errors were corrected by clustering, and CDR3s were annotated against IMGT so that V, D and J genes could be assigned. Out-of-frame and stop-codon sequences were excluded, and only productive TCRbeta rearrangements were used in downstream analyses. To compute clonality, Shannon entropy was normalized by the log of the number of unique productive sequences and then subtracted from one. Clones differing between time points or between blood and tumor were identified by Fisher's exact test with Benjamini-Hochberg correction at adjusted p below 0.01. TCRdb obtained this table from immuneACCESS and retained in-frame rearrangements with V and J assigned. These tables miss some clones; where compared with another copy, unresolved V genes account for less than half of the shortfall, and the remainder is unexplained. The D gene and trimming were derived from the DNA, and the V and J assignments and clone size from that table. A total of about 51,000 clones appear in this sample, around 86% of them only once. The leading ten clones occupy approximately 16% of the sample.

The CDR3 holds 15 amino acids from the cysteine to the phenylalanine. Here the CDR3 DNA is all that survives: 45 bases in frame from base 1. V loses 2 bases of germline sequence and J loses 4 bases, and the interval between the two ends is 14 bases. For CDR1 and CDR2, the germline V gene (reference sequence) lists LNHDA and SQIVND. With regard to this clone: Its antigen remains unidentified. Per-nucleotide qualities are absent, and no much larger clonotype sits a single base away.

The sequencing used PBMCs, collected around atezolizumab (anti-PD-L1) treatment. The sequence came from a man aged 55-75 years with urothelial cancer. This chain is built from TRBV19 and TRBJ1-2, with TRBD1 tentatively as D gene (6 bases match). The nucleotide sequence is given as TGTGCCAGTAGTATATTTGCTCAGGGGACCTATGGCTACACCTTC. It specifies CASSIFAQGTYGYTF.